One and the same sample provided the 30 T cell receptor beta chains below, sequenced in a study of naive and memory T cell subsets. Treatment reported: skin biopsy from PPD injection site in Mantoux-positive individual. The library had UMIs added by 3' ligation of an oligonucleotide to TCR cDNA. Four PCR rounds used nested alpha and beta constant region primers plus the SP2 primer. TCRdb itself ran the UMI-ligation and nested PCR reads through MiXCR, one entry per CDR3 protein. The sample has 40,000 or so distinct CDR3 sequences, 8% to 13% seen once. Source: skin, taken from a tuberculin skin test site. These receptors all come from an adult in good health.

The sample holds many counts of this clonotype. This sequence joins TRBV30 and TRBJ2-5, with D maybe TRBD2 (5 bases). Germline V CDR1 and CDR2: GTSNPN, SVGIG (reference sequence). The CDR3 is 13 amino acids. Trimming took off 0 bases at V and 2 bases at J, with 7 bases between the two ends. The CDR3 here is CAWSVWRQETQYF. As DNA, the CDR3 is TGTGCCTGGAGTGTATGGAGGCAAGAGACCCAGTACTTC.

The chain combines TRBV27 with TRBJ1-1; possible D gene TRBD1, 5 bases. Germline V CDR1 and CDR2: MNHEY, SMNVEV (reference sequence). This CDR3 comprises 14 residues. The ends were cut back, 6 bases at V and 0 bases at J, with 11 bases in the middle. The CDR3 coding sequence is TGTGCCAGCAGCAGGGACGATATGAACACTGAAGCTTTCTTT. The encoded protein is CASSRDDMNTEAFF.

This clonotype was observed many times. The rearrangement joins TRBV28 to TRBJ2-3; TRBD2 aligns across 9 bases. This CDR3 region has 14 residues. With V trimmed by 4 bases and J by 2 bases, 1 base remained unmatched. In germline, CDR1 is MDHEN, CDR2 SYDVKM. DNA for the CDR3: TGTGCCAGCAGTTGGGGACTAGCCACAGATACGCAGTATTTT. Translated, it gives CASSWGLATDTQYF. Together with reference TRBV28 and TRBJ2-3, the CDR3 gives the full variable domain: DVKVTQSSRYLVKRTGEKVFLECVQDMDHENMFWYRQDPGLGLRLIYFSYDVKMKEKGDIPEGYSVSREKKERFSLILESASTNQTSMYLCASSWGLATDTQYFGPGTRLTVL.

This clonotype was detected many times. V usage is TRBV20-1 and J usage is TRBJ2-4; D gene ambiguous. The CDR3 has 14 amino acids. Germline lookup yields CDR1 DFQATT and CDR2 SNEGSKA (reference sequence). V lost 1 base, J lost 2 bases, and 9 bases lay in between. The CDR3 bases are TGCAGTGCTAGAGTTCCCGGAACCAAAAACATTCAGTACTTC. Translated: CSARVPGTKNIQYF.

There are many counts of this clonotype. The gene calls are TRBV5-1 and TRBJ2-6; D ambiguous. V was cut by 3 bases and J by 0 bases, with 7 bases left in between. The length of the CDR3 is 15 residues. Germline CDR1 and CDR2: SGHRS and YFSETQ. The CDR3 here is CASSWKTSGANVLTF. DNA for the CDR3: TGCGCCAGCAGCTGGAAGACCTCTGGGGCCAACGTCCTGACTTTC. Using reference TRBV5-1 and TRBJ2-6 for the parts outside the CDR3, the full variable domain is KAGVTQTPRYLIKTRGQQVTLSCSPISGHRSVSWYQQTPGQGLQFLFEYFSETQRNKGNFPGRFSGRQFSNSRSEMNVSTLELGDSALYLCASSWKTSGANVLTFGAGSRLTVL.

In this sample, this clonotype turned up many times. Written as DNA, the CDR3 is TGTGCCAGCTCACCATCTCGGACAGACCCTCTGGGCTACAATGAGCAGTTCTTC. Translation gives CASSPSRTDPLGYNEQFF. This chain uses TRBV18 with TRBJ2-1, with a possible D match to TRBD1 (6 bases). The germline CDR1 and CDR2 sequences are KGHSH and LQKENI. V lost 2 bases and J lost 3, with 20 bases in between. The CDR3 length is 18 residues.

This clonotype was detected ten times or more. The chain is built from TRBV7-8 and TRBJ1-1; D is ambiguous. Between the trimmed V and J ends, which lost 5 bases and 1 base, there was a span of 11 bases. From germline, CDR1 is SGHVS and CDR2 FQNEAQ. The CDR3 runs to 14 residues. CDR3 protein: CASSREHRNTEAFF. DNA for the CDR3: TGTGCCAGCAGCCGAGAACATCGGAACACTGAAGCTTTCTTT.

This clonotype showed up many times. This chain's CDR3 is CASSTPGAGALDEQFF. In DNA form, the CDR3 reads TGTGCCAGCAGCACCCCGGGGGCGGGGGCCTTGGATGAGCAGTTCTTC. This sequence joins TRBV7-3 and TRBJ2-1; D perhaps matches TRBD2 (7 bases). Germline V gene lookup returns CDR1 SGHTA and CDR2 FQGTGA. V was shortened by 5 bases and J by 8 bases, with 22 bases between the two germline ends. CDR3 size: 16 residues.

This clonotype was observed a few times. The chain employs TRBV7-2 and TRBJ2-3; D ambiguous. CDR1 is SGHTA and CDR2 is FQGNSA in the germline V gene. The CDR3 is made up of 14 amino acids. V dropped 1 base and J dropped 4 bases, with 9 bases sitting between them. CDR3 residues: CASSLGGFSDTQYF. DNA for the CDR3: TGTGCCAGCAGCTTAGGGGGTTTCTCAGATACGCAGTATTTT.

The sample holds many counts of this clonotype. This chain links TRBV20-1 with TRBJ2-7, with D perhaps TRBD2 (6 bases). CDR1 and CDR2 from the germline V gene are DFQATT and SNEGSKA (reference sequence). The V gene lost 5 bases and the J gene lost 0 bases, with 14 bases spanning the gap. CDR3 length equals 14 residues. In DNA, the CDR3 is TGCAGTGCTGGTCGGGGGTTTCCCTCCTACGAGCAGTACTTC. This gives the protein CSAGRGFPSYEQYF.

This clonotype has just a few counts. This rearrangement joins TRBV20-1 to TRBJ2-3; TRBD2 agrees at 15 bases. The CDR3 runs 17 residues. Germline CDR1 and CDR2: DFQATT and SNEGSKA (reference sequence). The trim removed 3 bases at V and 1 base at J, leaving 5 bases unmatched. CDR3 in amino acids: CSARGTSGGRGTDTQYF. As DNA, the CDR3 is TGCAGTGCTAGGGGGACTAGCGGGGGGAGGGGCACAGATACGCAGTATTTT.

This clonotype was detected many times. The chain uses TRBV10-3 and TRBJ2-3, with D perhaps being TRBD1 or TRBD2 (5 bases each). V was pared by 4 bases and J by 6 bases, with 5 bases between. Per germline, CDR1 ENHRY and CDR2 SYGVKD. CDR3 size: 11 residues. The CDR3 region has the DNA TGTGCCATCAGTGGGGGGGATACGCAGTATTTT. It codes for CAISGGDTQYF.

Remarks on this clonotype: One base away lies a much larger clone, so this may be a sequencing read error. The chain recombines TRBV20-1 with TRBJ2-7; 8 bases agree with TRBD2. Germline CDR1 DFQATT, CDR2 SNEGSKA (reference sequence). V dropped 5 bases and J dropped 3; count of bases not matched to a gene: 3. The CDR3 has 12 residues. The CDR3 DNA sequence: TGCAGTGCTCATAGCGGGAACTACGAGCAGTACTTC. Amino acid sequence: CSAHSGNYEQYF.

This clonotype was counted a few times. V is TRBV6-5 and J is TRBJ2-3; TRBD2 aligns across 8 bases. Per the germline V gene, CDR1 is MNHEY and CDR2 is SVGAGI. The CDR3 is 14 amino acids. The J segment lost 2 bases and the V segment lost 6 bases, leaving 4 bases of the junction unmatched. The CDR3 DNA reads as TGTGCCAGCAGACGGCGGGAGGACACAGATACGCAGTATTTT. Amino acid sequence: CASRRREDTDTQYF.

This clonotype was counted a few times. This rearrangement joins TRBV28 to TRBJ2-7; D perhaps matches TRBD2 (5 bases). This CDR3 has 11 residues. V dropped 8 bases and J dropped 4 bases, with 9 bases sitting between them. Germline-derived CDR1 and CDR2 are MDHEN and SYDVKM. CDR3 nucleotides: TGTGCCAGCGGGGAGCGGTACGAGCAGTACTTC. It specifies CASGERYEQYF.

Many counts were recorded for this clonotype. V usage is TRBV5-1 and J usage is TRBJ2-1; 8 positions agree with TRBD2. The CDR3 totals 17 residues. CDR1 is SGHRS, CDR2 YFSETQ, per germline. Unmatched junction bases numbered 14, after V lost 4 bases and J lost 5 bases. CDR3 sequence (DNA): TGCGCCAGCAGCGCGGGAGGTGGCGGAGTTCTCAACAATGAGCAGTTCTTC. It specifies CASSAGGGGVLNNEQFF.

This clonotype was seen at least ten times. The V and J genes are TRBV27 and TRBJ1-1, with D possibly being TRBD1 (6 bases). CDR1 is MNHEY, CDR2 SMNVEV, per germline (reference sequence). V dropped 9 bases and J dropped 4 bases, with 15 bases sitting between them. This CDR3 spans 13 amino acids. The CDR3 nucleotides are TGTGCCAGTCACCCACAGGGTCGCACTGAAGCTTTCTTT. This encodes CASHPQGRTEAFF.

This clonotype was recorded many times. This rearrangement joins TRBV12-5 to TRBJ2-1, with 7 bases lining up with TRBD1. The CDR3 totals 14 residues. V gave up 6 bases and J gave up 10 bases; unmatched junction bases: 12. The germline CDR1 and CDR2 sequences are LGHNT and FRNRAP. DNA for the CDR3: TGTGCTAGTGGACTCCGGGACAGAGGCGTGGAGCAGTTCTTC. Amino acid sequence: CASGLRDRGVEQFF.

This clonotype was picked up many times. The chain is built from TRBV12-3 or TRBV12-4 and TRBJ2-1; 12 nucleotides align to TRBD2. Trimming at V came to 3 bases and at J to 12 bases, leaving 12 bases not matched to a gene. This CDR3 spans 16 amino acids. CDR3 nucleotides: TGTGCCAGCAGTTTGGCTAGCGGGGGGGCCGAGGTTCGGCAGTTCTTC. It yields the protein CASSLASGGAEVRQFF.

In this sample, this clonotype turned up a few times. This chain uses TRBV10-3 with TRBJ2-7; 9 bases map to TRBD1. This CDR3 is built from 15 residues. CDR1 is ENHRY and CDR2 is SYGVKD in the germline V gene. Losses at the gene ends were 7 bases for V and 2 bases for J; bases not matched to a gene: 9. DNA for the CDR3: TGTGCCATCAATGAACCGGGACAGGGAGCCTACGAGCAGTACTTC. This gives the protein CAINEPGQGAYEQYF.

This clonotype was seen repeatedly, ten times or more. This chain links TRBV7-9 with TRBJ2-5, with 8 bases matching TRBD1. The germline V gene has CDR1 SEHNR and CDR2 FQNEAQ (reference sequence). CDR3 size: 16 residues. J gave up 2 bases and V 1 base, and 6 bases lay outside the gene matches. CDR3 loop: CASSLGDRGLQETQYF. CDR3 nucleotide sequence: TGTGCCAGCAGCTTAGGTGACAGGGGTCTACAAGAGACCCAGTACTTC.

This clonotype has only a few counts. The chain has TRBV19 and TRBJ1-1; D gene uncertain. From germline, CDR1 is LNHDA and CDR2 SQIVND (reference sequence). The CDR3 runs 11 residues. Trimming stripped 9 bases from V and 4 bases from J, with 9 bases between. Here the CDR3 DNA reads TGTGCCAGCCCTTCGAGCACTGAAGCTTTCTTT. It encodes CASPSSTEAFF.

Concerning this clonotype itself: A read error may produce the germline difference seen at one junction end. The V and J genes are TRBV7-7 and TRBJ2-5, with D unclear. The CDR3 has 15 amino acids. Germline values: CDR1 SSHAT, CDR2 FNYEAQ (reference sequence). This CDR3 reads CASSLRMTRQETQYF. CDR3 nucleotides: TGTGCTAGCAGCTTACGCATGACCCGACAAGAGACCCAGTACTTC.

The chain has TRBV7-8 and TRBJ2-7; 9 bases are shared with TRBD2. The CDR3 sequence is 16 residues long. CDR1 is SGHVS and CDR2 is FQNEAQ in the germline V gene. V lost 3 bases to trimming and J lost 7 bases; unmatched junction nucleotides: 13. CDR3 coding DNA: TGTGCCAGCAGCTTGACTAGCGGAGACCAACTACGAGAGCAGTACTTC. As protein: CASSLTSGDQLREQYF. The variable domain in full, with the rest retrieved from reference TRBV7-8 and TRBJ2-7, is GAGVSQSPRYKVAKRGQDVALRCDPISGHVSLFWYQQALGQGPEFLTYFQNEAQLDKSGLPSDRFFAERPEGSVSTLKIQRTQQEDSAVYLCASSLTSGDQLREQYFGPGTRLTVT.

The rearrangement uses TRBV10-2 and TRBJ2-2; the match to TRBD2 covers 14 bases. The CDR3 has 12 residues. From germline, CDR1 is WSHSY and CDR2 SAAADI. The trim removed 6 bases at V and 17 bases at J, leaving 5 bases unmatched. CDR3 in DNA: TGCGCCAGCAGCGGGACTAGCGGGGGCCTTTTTTTT. It yields the protein CASSGTSGGLFF.

About this clonotype: Just one base apart from a much larger clone, this may be a read error. This chain links TRBV28 with TRBJ2-1, with TRBD2 matching over 7 bases. The CDR3 totals 15 residues. The germline V gene encodes CDR1 MDHEN and CDR2 SYDVKM. Trimming cost V 3 bases and J 0 bases; bases outside gene matches: 2. The CDR3 DNA reads TGTGCCAGCAGTTTCCGGACTAGCTCCTACAATGAGCAGTTCTTC. This encodes CASSFRTSSYNEQFF.

This clonotype was seen only a few times. The chain recombines TRBV6-2 or TRBV6-3 with TRBJ2-7; possibly TRBD1 or TRBD2 for D (5 bases each). The CDR3 covers 14 residues. With 1 base removed from V and 5 bases from J, the gap between germline ends came to 12 bases. The V gene's germline CDR1 is MNHEY and CDR2 SVGEGT. The CDR3 region has the DNA TGTGCCAGCAGTTACTTGGGCCGGGGCAACGAGCAGTACTTC. It specifies CASSYLGRGNEQYF.

There are a few counts of this clonotype. The V and J genes are TRBV27 and TRBJ2-7; tentatively, D is TRBD2 (6 bases). The CDR3 spans 15 residues. Germline V CDR1 and CDR2: MNHEY, SMNVEV (reference sequence). The V end lost 8 bases, the J end lost 2 bases, and 19 bases lay between the germline ends. CDR3 protein: CASSFVGGATYEQYF. For the CDR3, the DNA is TGTGCCAGCTCTTTTGTTGGCGGGGCTACCTACGAGCAGTACTTC.

The chain is built from TRBV2 and TRBJ1-1; no definite D call. Germline-derived CDR1 and CDR2 are SNHLY and FYNNEI. The CDR3 totals 13 residues. Trimming shortened V by 5 bases and J by 0 bases, and 7 bases separated the two germline ends. CDR3 loop: CASSRLMNTEAFF. The CDR3 DNA sequence: TGTGCCAGCAGTCGACTCATGAACACTGAAGCTTTCTTT.

This clonotype was counted a few times. The chain carries TRBV7-8 and TRBJ1-2; a possible D gene is TRBD1 (5 bases). Germline CDR1 SGHVS, CDR2 FQNEAQ. The V gene lost 3 bases and the J gene lost 8 bases, with 16 bases spanning the gap. CDR3 length equals 14 residues. DNA of the CDR3: TGTGCCAGCAGCTTGCCAGGGTGTGTAGGAGGCTACACCTTC. It yields the protein CASSLPGCVGGYTF.